The sequence of this T cell receptor beta chain was determined in a study of cytomegalovirus exposure and HLA in healthy donors. Overall study findings and caveats: In a later analysis, approximately 15,000 TCR beta sequences were associated with HLA alleles at 0.05 false discovery rate. In a later analysis, HLA-C alleles had the fewest associated TCRs, DRB1 alleles the most.

Primers included in the PCR were 60 Vbeta and 13 Jbeta primers. Some clones are missing from TCRdb's copy, which holds only in-frame ones; the method was immunoSEQ multiplex PCR. The data contain some 150,000 clones, under 10% of them singletons. About this clone itself: Its specificity is unknown.

Germline CDR1 reads SGHVS; CDR2 reads FQNEAQ. V was clipped by 3 bases and J by 4 bases; unmatched bases: 7. The CDR3 covers 15 residues. V usage is TRBV7-8 and J usage is TRBJ2-3; 7 bases fit TRBD2. This receptor was taken from a woman aged 40 to 55 in good health and CMV-seropositive. Sample: PBMCs. The CDR3: CASSLYGGNADTQYF. CDR3 DNA sequence: TGTGCCAGCAGCTTGTACGGGGGGAACGCAGATACGCAGTATTTT.